The clone carrying this T cell receptor beta chain was found once. PCR involved 60 Vbeta and 13 Jbeta primers. Here immunoSEQ multiplex PCR was the method, and the copy in TCRdb shows in-frame clones only, minus some. This sample has 150,000 to 200,000 clones; less than 80% occur once, and the top ten carry 2.5% to 3%. This entry is derived from a study of cytomegalovirus exposure and HLA in healthy donors. Looking at the study overall: The Caucasian-associated ancestry cluster held around four fifths of around 380 genotyped donors.

V was trimmed by 7 bases and J by 1 base, leaving 5 bases between them. The CDR3 has 12 amino acids. Germline loops: CDR1 MDHEN, CDR2 SYDVKM. Specimen: PBMCs. The chain has TRBV28 and TRBJ1-3, with D unresolved. The receptor was isolated from a man in his forties in good health and CMV-seronegative. CDR3 amino acids: CASTLSGNTIYF. CDR3 in DNA: TGTGCCAGCACCCTTTCTGGAAACACCATATATTTT.